This record looks at one T cell receptor beta chain sequence and its context. The RNA, about 0.45 to 1 ug, was put through reverse transcription using random hexamers. In TCRdb, the immunoSEQ multiplex PCR reads were re-called with MiXCR into one record per CDR3 protein. Of approximately 54,000 distinct CDR3 sequences in the sample, approximately 95% were seen once. V dropped 1 base and J dropped 0 bases, with 30 bases sitting between them. The CDR3 loop spans 23 amino acids. Germline V gene sequence: CDR1 LNHNV, CDR2 YYDKDF (reference sequence). The data belong to a study of CD8 T cells in Susac syndrome.

The clonotype originates from a human donor with Susac syndrome. The material sequenced was CD8+ T cells from PBMCs. V gene TRBV15 combines with J gene TRBJ2-2; D is ambiguous. The CDR3 region has the DNA TGTGCCACCAGCAGAGGTTTTGGTACCTATGGCGGAGAATCGAACGCGAACACCGGGGAGCTGTTTTTT. Amino acids: CATSRGFGTYGGESNANTGELFF.